Below are 5 T cell receptor beta chains sequenced from a single sample in a study of identical twins. A single record per CDR3 protein comes from TCRdb applying MiXCR to the 5' RACE reads. The sample contains roughly 750,000 distinct CDR3 sequences, less than 25% of which appear only once. The same specimen was also included in a second study, on T cells expressing NK-cell markers.

Input material: PBMCs. The receptors here all came from a woman between 18 and 29 years old in good health.

This clonotype was found a few times. The chain combines TRBV13 with TRBJ2-1; D is ambiguous. The V end lost 5 bases, the J end lost 13 bases, and 6 bases lay between the germline ends. The germline CDR1 and CDR2 sequences are PRHDT and FYEKMQ (reference sequence). The length of the CDR3 is 9 residues. The chain's CDR3 is CASSTGQFF. CDR3 bases: TGTGCCAGCAGCACCGGACAGTTCTTC. The entire variable domain, with the rest obtained from reference TRBV13 and TRBJ2-1, is as follows: AAGVIQSPRHLIKEKRETATLKCYPIPRHDTVYWYQQGPGQDPQFLISFYEKMQSDKGSIPDRFSAQQFSDYHSELNMSSLELGDSALYFCASSTGQFFGPGTRLTVL.

The chain uses TRBV4-3 and TRBJ2-2; 8 positions agree with TRBD2. Germline CDR1 and CDR2: LGHNA and YSLEER. The CDR3 runs to 15 residues. The junction had 5 bases not matched to a gene; V was cut back by 2 bases and J by 6 bases. The CDR3, as DNA: TGCGCCAGCAGCCAACAAGCGGGAGTACCCGGGGAGCTGTTTTTT. It is translated as CASSQQAGVPGELFF.

This clonotype has only a few counts. The rearrangement joins TRBV29-1 to TRBJ2-7; no firm D call. The CDR3 consists of 13 residues. V was cut by 6 bases and J by 7 bases, with 19 bases left in between. Germline loops: CDR1 SQVTM, CDR2 ANQGSEA. The CDR3 loop is CSVHSNSPEEQYF. The DNA of the CDR3 is TGCAGCGTCCACAGTAATTCTCCTGAAGAGCAGTACTTC.

The V and J genes are TRBV20-1 and TRBJ2-1; D gene unclear. The germline V and J ends were trimmed by 3 bases and 8 bases, with 11 bases remaining between them. CDR1 and CDR2 from the germline V gene are DFQATT and SNEGSKA (reference sequence). The CDR3 covers 12 residues. Here the CDR3 DNA reads TGCAGTGCTAGTGTCAGGCTTCATGAGCAGTTCTTC. Protein product: CSASVRLHEQFF.

This clonotype was seen a few times. The V call is TRBV7-3, the J call TRBJ2-1; tentatively, D is TRBD2 (5 bases). The germline V gene encodes CDR1 SGHTA and CDR2 FQGTGA. The CDR3 loop spans 14 amino acids. Trimming took 2 bases from V and 9 from J, leaving 14 bases between them. The CDR3 DNA follows: TGTGCCAGCAGCTTAGGGAGCGCTAGCCCTGAGCAGTTCTTC. Protein: CASSLGSASPEQFF.